Listed below are T cell receptor beta chains from one sample, sequenced in a study of cytomegalovirus exposure and HLA in healthy donors. This table comes from immunoSEQ multiplex PCR, and its TCRdb copy is limited to in-frame clones, with some not included. The sample shows roughly 150,000 clones, 82% of them seen only once. Sequencing was carried out using PBMCs. These receptors originate from a woman aged 45 to 65 in good health and CMV-seropositive. CDR3s include the opening cysteine and the closing phenylalanine or tryptophan. For some rows the clone size is stated as once, few or many, or as a class when expanded; others skip it.

.	TRBV30	TRBJ2-6	CAWTGGTNSGANVLTF
.	TRBV7-9	TRBJ2-1	CASSLPGTGGLNEQFF
.	TRBV7-9	TRBJ1-5	CASSLGSGPPSNQPQHF
.	TRBV7-2	TRBJ1-2	CASSLMTDYYGYTF
.	TRBV2	TRBJ2-2	CASNQRARAGLGGELFF
once	TRBV6-6	TRBJ2-3	CASSYLAGDTQYF
.	TRBV7-9	TRBJ2-1	CSSSFNRGGSYNEQFF
.	TRBV30	TRBJ2-2	CAWSRLRDRDTGELFF
few	TRBV30	TRBJ2-3	CAWSPGGDTQYF
.	TRBV4-1	TRBJ2-7	CASSQETGGGYEQYF
.	TRBV27	TRBJ1-5	CASSSSSNQPQHF
once	TRBV4-2	TRBJ2-3	CASSQEQGGDTQYF
once	TRBV28	TRBJ2-1	CASSSWTSGGKNEQFF
.	TRBV27	TRBJ2-7	CASSLTRAFSYEQYF
.	TRBV11-1	TRBJ2-6	CASSPDSGAGANVLTF
.	TRBV27	TRBJ2-4	CASSFSQKNIQYF
.	TRBV9	TRBJ1-2	CASSVQPGQGSNYGYTF
.	TRBV5-1	TRBJ2-1	CASSADLYNEQFF
.	TRBV7-9	TRBJ2-3	CASNSRGGATDTQYF
once	TRBV30	TRBJ1-6	CAWSLVRGGWDSPLHF
.	TRBV27	.	CASRSGTSGTYEQYF
.	TRBV4-1	TRBJ1-4	CASSLSVGQTNEKLFF
.	TRBV29-1	TRBJ2-1	CSVFQGGRGEQFF
.	TRBV19	TRBJ2-7	CASSPRGWGRTYEQYF
few	TRBV27	TRBJ2-3	CASGGFGTDTQYF
few	TRBV27	TRBJ2-1	CASSLWSGEGEQFF
few	TRBV7-9	TRBJ1-1	CASSLRTGANTEAFF
.	TRBV6-1	TRBJ2-7	CASIRAGGSYEQYF
.	TRBV6-1	TRBJ1-5	CASSEEGVQPQHF
.	TRBV4-2	TRBJ2-3	CASSQVYADTQYF
.	TRBV4-3	TRBJ2-7	CASSPGTGGLEQYF
.	TRBV7-6	TRBJ2-7	CASSRTGISSEQYF
few	TRBV5-1	TRBJ2-1	CASSYRDRGLDEQFF
.	TRBV18	TRBJ2-7	CASSPLGTGWFNEQYF
.	TRBV5-1	TRBJ2-7	CASSFTPEVVYEQYF
.	TRBV18	TRBJ2-1	CASSPSQGDEQFF
.	TRBV6-1	TRBJ2-7	CASSHNMQYF
.	TRBV7-8	TRBJ2-3	CASQRRSTSPDTQYF
.	TRBV30	TRBJ2-2	CAWSVSGELFF
.	TRBV28	TRBJ2-1	CASSDRFRLTNEQFF
.	TRBV5-1	TRBJ2-3	CASSLGAQADTQYF
.	TRBV6-5	TRBJ2-1	CASRQSGRFNEQFF
.	TRBV9	TRBJ1-6	CASSDGQGGWSPLHF
.	TRBV6-5	TRBJ1-1	CASSYIGREEQAFF
once	TRBV5-1	TRBJ1-2	CASSSDRMGYGYTF
.	TRBV28	TRBJ2-1	CASSRPVYNEQFF
.	TRBV6-1	TRBJ2-7	CASSEGTGGIYEQYF
few	TRBV27	TRBJ1-2	CATHPGGINGYTF
.	TRBV29-1	TRBJ2-7	CSVEGDRDYEQYF
.	TRBV5-3	TRBJ1-4	CARSLRDGLDRGGGDEKLFF
.	TRBV7-9	TRBJ2-7	CASSSDRVYPYEQYF
few	TRBV7-2	TRBJ1-2	CASSYRQPGYGYTF
few	TRBV2	TRBJ2-3	CASSVSSGGDDTQYF
.	TRBV18	TRBJ2-7	CASSPRGPGSYEQYF
.	TRBV7-2	TRBJ1-2	CASSLEIQGNYGYTF
.	TRBV7-9	TRBJ2-2	CASSVPGQEATGELFF
.	TRBV6-1	TRBJ2-1	CASSSLDTSKQFF